The next 31 T cell receptor beta chains were all read from a single sample in a study of blood T cell repertoires in COVID-19. Some clones are missing from TCRdb's copy, which holds only in-frame ones; the method was immunoSEQ multiplex PCR. The data contain 110,000 to 150,000 clones, 80% of them singletons. The sequenced material came from peripheral blood. These receptors originate from a man in his 70s who had recovered from COVID-19.

The chain carries TRBV10-3 and TRBJ2-2; 12 bases agree with TRBD2. The CDR3 is made up of 15 amino acids. Trimming cost V 9 bases and J 8 bases; bases outside gene matches: 10. Germline V gives CDR1 ENHRY, CDR2 SYGVKD. CDR3 DNA: TGTGCCATTTGGGGACCGACTAGCGGGAGAGGGGAGCTGTTTTTT. This translates into CAIWGPTSGRGELFF.

The chain is built from TRBV19 and TRBJ2-1, with a weak D call TRBD2 (6 bases). The CDR3 is 14 residues long. Between the trimmed V and J ends, which lost 3 bases and 4 bases, there was a span of 10 bases. In germline, CDR1 is LNHDA, CDR2 SQIVND (reference sequence). CDR3 region: CASSIGGAYNEQFF. The CDR3, as DNA: TGTGCCAGTAGTATTGGAGGGGCATACAATGAGCAGTTCTTC.

The chain is built from TRBV6-5 and TRBJ1-2, with 7 nucleotides matching TRBD1. The ends lost 2 bases at V and 4 bases at J; junction bases unmatched: 4. The length of the CDR3 is 14 residues. Germline values: CDR1 MNHEY, CDR2 SVGAGI. The CDR3 is CASSYTQGVYGYTF. CDR3 in DNA: TGTGCCAGCAGTTACACTCAGGGGGTCTATGGCTACACCTTC.

The rearrangement links TRBV5-1 to TRBJ2-7, with 7 positions matching TRBD1. The CDR3 contains 15 residues. V lost 4 bases to trimming and J lost 7 bases; unmatched junction nucleotides: 14. Germline V gives CDR1 SGHRS, CDR2 YFSETQ. Written as DNA, the CDR3 is TGCGCCAGCAGCGGGAGTAGACAGGGTTCGAAGGAGCAGTACTTC. Translation gives CASSGSRQGSKEQYF.

This clone was detected only a few times. The chain employs TRBV6-4 and TRBJ2-1, with D possibly matching TRBD1 (5 bases). Trimming stripped 2 bases from V and 10 bases from J, with 15 bases between. The CDR3 spans 14 residues. Germline V gene data show CDR1 as MRHNA and CDR2 as SNTAGT. CDR3 DNA: TGTGCCAGCAGTGACAGGGTGGGGCCTGGGGAGCAGTTCTTC. It specifies CASSDRVGPGEQFF.

V usage is TRBV6-5 and J usage is TRBJ2-5; D perhaps matches TRBD1 (6 bases). V was shortened by 6 bases and J by 5 bases, with 13 bases between the two germline ends. Per germline, CDR1 MNHEY and CDR2 SVGAGI. The CDR3 covers 13 residues. The CDR3 coding sequence is TGTGCCAGCAGGGGCTTGGGGGCGGAGACCCAGTACTTC. This encodes CASRGLGAETQYF.

The chain joins TRBV28 to TRBJ2-7, with 9 bases lining up with TRBD2. The CDR3 spans 13 residues. Germline values: CDR1 MDHEN, CDR2 SYDVKM. After removal of 7 bases from V and 2 bases from J, the junction contained 3 bases not matched to a gene. The CDR3 reads CASKLAGTYEQYF. CDR3 nucleotide sequence: TGTGCCAGCAAACTAGCGGGTACCTACGAGCAGTACTTC.

The chain employs TRBV4-3 and TRBJ2-5, with 7 bases fitting TRBD1. The CDR3 spans 17 residues. Germline-derived CDR1 and CDR2 are LGHNA and YSLEER. J lost 2 bases, V lost 0 bases, and 9 bases had no gene match. The CDR3 nucleotides read TGCGCCAGCAGCCAAGATGCGACAGGGACGAGGCAAGAGACCCAGTACTTC. This sequence encodes CASSQDATGTRQETQYF.

In nucleotides, the CDR3 is TGCGCCAGCAGTGAGGGCAGGGTGGGCTACGAGCAGTACTTC. It encodes CASSEGRVGYEQYF. The J gene is TRBJ2-7, the V gene TRBV10-2; D possibly corresponds to TRBD1 (5 bases). Trimming cost V 2 bases and J 3 bases, with 11 bases left between them. The V gene's germline CDR1 is WSHSY and CDR2 SAAADI. The CDR3 spans 14 residues.

The V call is TRBV12-3 or TRBV12-4, the J call TRBJ1-2, with 7 bases that match TRBD1. The V segment lost 5 bases and the J segment 5 bases; nucleotides outside the gene matches: 5. There are 13 residues in the CDR3. CDR3 in DNA: TGTGCCAGCAGTCCAGACAGGGCTTATGGCTACACCTTC. Protein sequence: CASSPDRAYGYTF.

This chain links TRBV30 with TRBJ2-5; TRBD2 matches at 10 bases. The CDR3 has 15 residues. The V gene's germline CDR1 is GTSNPN and CDR2 SVGIG (reference sequence). V gave up 4 bases and J gave up 1 base; unmatched junction bases: 6. The DNA for the CDR3 is TGTGCCTGGACGCCTTGGACTAGCGGCCAAGAGACCCAGTACTTC. Translated, it gives CAWTPWTSGQETQYF.

The CDR3 DNA sequence: TGTGCCAGCAGCGTAGGGGACAGGGAGAGCGGCACTGAAGCTTTCTTT. This translates into CASSVGDRESGTEAFF. This sequence joins TRBV9 and TRBJ1-1, with 9 bases identical to TRBD1. This CDR3 is 16 amino acids long. V lost 0 bases and J lost 4; bases outside the gene matches: 7. CDR1 is SGDLS and CDR2 is YYNGEE in the germline V gene.

As DNA, the CDR3 is TGCGCCAGCAAAGAGCCGACAGGCCCATGGAAACTGTTTTTT. It codes for CASKEPTGPWKLFF. This sequence joins TRBV10-1 and TRBJ1-4; D might be TRBD1 (6 bases). The CDR3 runs 14 residues. V was trimmed by 7 bases and J by 11 bases, leaving 20 bases between them. Germline CDR1 is WNHNN and CDR2 is SYGVQD (reference sequence).

The count of this clone is one. The chain couples TRBV20-1 to TRBJ2-1, with unresolved D. The CDR3 contains 11 residues. Germline CDR1 and CDR2: DFQATT and SNEGSKA (reference sequence). Trimming took 3 bases from V and 5 from J, leaving 5 bases between them. CDR3 region: CSASNNNEQFF. Written as DNA, the CDR3 is TGCAGTGCTAGCAACAACAATGAGCAGTTCTTC.

The chain links TRBV18 to TRBJ1-6; D gene unclear. CDR3 length: 13 residues. The ends were cut back, 3 bases at V and 5 bases at J, with 5 bases in the middle. The germline CDR1 and CDR2 sequences are KGHSH and LQKENI. CDR3 residues: CASSPRDNSPLHF. The CDR3 nucleotides read TGTGCCAGCTCACCGAGGGATAATTCACCCCTCCACTTT.

This chain links TRBV5-5 with TRBJ1-2, with D unresolved. V lost 0 bases to trimming and J lost 1 base, with 10 bases between them. CDR1 and CDR2 (germline): SGHKS, YYEKEE (reference sequence). There are 15 residues in the CDR3. CDR3 sequence: CASSLGRGDNYGYTF. The CDR3 DNA reads as TGTGCCAGCAGCTTGGGGCGGGGAGATAACTATGGCTACACCTTC.

The chain recombines TRBV9 with TRBJ2-2; 9 nucleotides align to TRBD1. The germline V gene has CDR1 SGDLS and CDR2 YYNGEE. This CDR3 is built from 15 residues. V lost 4 bases, J lost 3 bases, and 4 bases stayed unmatched. The DNA for the CDR3 is TGTGCCAGCAGCAACAGGGGGCGGGACACCGGGGAGCTGTTTTTT. It translates to CASSNRGRDTGELFF.

This chain uses TRBV5-1 with TRBJ2-7; weak D call: TRBD2 (5 bases). The germline V gene encodes CDR1 SGHRS and CDR2 YFSETQ. The CDR3 extends over 14 amino acids. Trimming took 5 bases from V and 0 from J, leaving 12 bases between them. CDR3 region: CASSSRVSSYEQYF. DNA of the CDR3: TGCGCCAGCAGTTCGCGGGTGAGCTCCTACGAGCAGTACTTC.

The chain is built from TRBV11-2 and TRBJ2-2; TRBD2 might be the D (5 bases). The CDR3 consists of 14 residues. Between the trimmed V and J ends, which lost 5 bases and 7 bases, there was a span of 14 bases. Looked up from germline, CDR1 is SGHAT and CDR2 is FQNNGV. As DNA, the CDR3 is TGTGCCAGCAGCCCGGGGTCGAAAGGCGGGGAGCTGTTTTTT. Its protein is CASSPGSKGGELFF.

This clone was observed once. CDR3 sequence (DNA): TGTGCCAGCTCACCACCGCTAGCGGGTTACACCGGGGAGCTGTTTTTT. Encoded protein: CASSPPLAGYTGELFF. The V call is TRBV18, the J call TRBJ2-2, with TRBD2 matching over 8 bases. Trimming cost V 0 bases and J 3 bases; bases outside gene matches: 3. The CDR3 consists of 16 residues. The V gene's germline CDR1 is KGHSH and CDR2 LQKENI.

V is TRBV11-2 and J is TRBJ1-5, with D possibly being TRBD1 (5 bases). V lost 4 bases and J 6 bases, leaving 10 bases between the germline ends. Germline V gene sequence: CDR1 SGHAT, CDR2 FQNNGV. This CDR3 contains 13 residues. DNA of the CDR3: TGTGCCAGCAGCTATACTGACAGTCAGCCCCAGCATTTT. It translates to CASSYTDSQPQHF. The whole variable domain, filled in from reference TRBV11-2 and TRBJ1-5, reads EAGVAQSPRYKIIEKRQSVAFWCNPISGHATLYWYQQILGQGPKLLIQFQNNGVVDDSQLPKDRFSAERLKGVDSTLKIQPAKLEDSAVYLCASSYTDSQPQHFGDGTRLSIL.

The J gene is TRBJ2-7, the V gene TRBV18; TRBD1 matches at 8 bases. V dropped 5 bases and J dropped 5; count of bases not matched to a gene: 8. From germline, CDR1 is KGHSH and CDR2 LQKENI. The CDR3 has 14 amino acids. The CDR3 region has the DNA TGTGCCAGCTCAGCCCGACAGGGGCTAGACGAGCAGTACTTC. Translating it yields CASSARQGLDEQYF.

The chain carries TRBV2 and TRBJ2-7; 9 nucleotides align to TRBD1. This CDR3 spans 14 amino acids. Germline V gene lookup returns CDR1 SNHLY and CDR2 FYNNEI. V dropped 11 bases and J dropped 5; count of bases not matched to a gene: 13. CDR3 in amino acids: CAGSTGTGSNEQYF. CDR3 sequence (DNA): TGTGCCGGATCAACCGGGACAGGGTCCAACGAGCAGTACTTC.

In its sample, this clone was seen once. This chain joins TRBV10-2 and TRBJ2-3, with D unclear. The germline V and J ends were trimmed by 3 bases and 4 bases, with 17 bases remaining between them. This CDR3 has 16 amino acids. Germline CDR1 is WSHSY and CDR2 is SAAADI. CDR3 nucleotide sequence: TGCGCCAGCAGTGATGGAGTCTATGTAGAGTCAGATACGCAGTATTTT. Its protein product is CASSDGVYVESDTQYF.

The chain carries TRBV5-1 and TRBJ2-6; D uncertain. The CDR3 totals 17 residues. Germline lookup yields CDR1 SGHRS and CDR2 YFSETQ. Trimming took 1 base from V and 0 from J, leaving 11 bases between them. CDR3 coding DNA: TGCGCCAGCAGCTTGCTTCCACTGATCTCTGGGGCCAACGTCCTGACTTTC. Its translation: CASSLLPLISGANVLTF. Full variable domain (outside the CDR3, taken from reference TRBV5-1 and TRBJ2-6): KAGVTQTPRYLIKTRGQQVTLSCSPISGHRSVSWYQQTPGQGLQFLFEYFSETQRNKGNFPGRFSGRQFSNSRSEMNVSTLELGDSALYLCASSLLPLISGANVLTFGAGSRLTVL.

The V call is TRBV24-1, the J call TRBJ2-7, with 7 bases lining up with TRBD2. The junction had 6 bases not matched to a gene; V was cut back by 8 bases and J by 0 bases. CDR1 is KGHDR and CDR2 is SFDVKD in the germline V gene. The CDR3 has 14 amino acids. The CDR3 is CATTAGEGSYEQYF. Written as DNA, the CDR3 is TGTGCCACCACCGCTGGGGAGGGCTCCTACGAGCAGTACTTC.

The rearrangement links TRBV30 to TRBJ2-7; weak D call: TRBD2 (6 bases). The CDR3 is 14 residues long. Germline V CDR1 and CDR2: GTSNPN, SVGIG (reference sequence). The germline V and J ends were trimmed by 7 bases and 2 bases, with 18 bases remaining between them. The DNA for the CDR3 is TGTGCCTCTATGACTCGGGACTCGGCCTACGAGCAGTACTTC. Amino acid sequence: CASMTRDSAYEQYF.

The rearrangement joins TRBV5-1 to TRBJ2-2; D possibly corresponds to TRBD1 (5 bases). V lost 4 bases and J lost 1, with 8 bases in between. Germline values: CDR1 SGHRS, CDR2 YFSETQ. The CDR3 spans 14 residues. The CDR3 DNA follows: TGCGCCAGCAGCACCGGACAGAACACCGGGGAGCTGTTTTTT. This sequence encodes CASSTGQNTGELFF.

This chain links TRBV6-5 with TRBJ1-5, with D tentatively TRBD1 (5 bases). Germline CDR1 and CDR2: MNHEY and SVGAGI. The CDR3 loop spans 15 amino acids. The V end lost 4 bases, the J end lost 4 bases, and 14 bases lay between the germline ends. The CDR3 bases are TGTGCCAGCAGTTCCGGGTCAGGGTTGAATCAGCCCCAGCATTTT. Translated: CASSSGSGLNQPQHF.

The chain recombines TRBV10-1 with TRBJ2-7, with D perhaps matching TRBD1 (5 bases). The V end was cut by 11 bases, the J end by 4 bases, with 18 bases between. Germline CDR1 reads WNHNN; CDR2 reads SYGVQD (reference sequence). The CDR3 sequence is 13 residues long. CDR3 residues: CAASPGAGYEQYF. Here the CDR3 DNA reads TGCGCCGCCTCCCCTGGGGCAGGATACGAGCAGTACTTC.

This clone was recorded once. The CDR3 sequence: CASSGGTASYNEQFF. CDR3 bases: TGTGCCAGCTCAGGAGGGACGGCTTCCTACAATGAGCAGTTCTTC. The rearrangement links TRBV18 to TRBJ2-1; D is perhaps TRBD2 (6 bases). Germline CDR1 KGHSH, CDR2 LQKENI. V lost 5 bases and J 1 base, leaving 12 bases between the germline ends. The CDR3 length is 15 residues.